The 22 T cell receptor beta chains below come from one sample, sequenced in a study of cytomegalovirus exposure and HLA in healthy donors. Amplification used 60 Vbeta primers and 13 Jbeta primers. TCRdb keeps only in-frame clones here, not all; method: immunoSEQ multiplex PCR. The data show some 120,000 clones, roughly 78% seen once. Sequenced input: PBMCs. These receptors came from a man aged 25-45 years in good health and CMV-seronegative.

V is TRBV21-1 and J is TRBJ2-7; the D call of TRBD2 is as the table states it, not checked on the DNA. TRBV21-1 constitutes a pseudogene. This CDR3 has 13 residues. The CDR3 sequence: CASSKGSSYEQYF. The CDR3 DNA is TGTGCCAGCAGCAAAGGGAGCTCCTACGAGCAGTACTTC.

CDR3 DNA sequence: TGTGCCAGAAGCCCCTGGGGCGGCAGCAATCAGCCCCAGCATTTT. It encodes CARSPWGGSNQPQHF. The chain links TRBV5-3 to TRBJ1-5; D is possibly TRBD1 (5 bases). TRBV5-3 is an ORF, and what it does is uncertain. Trimming removed 4 bases at V and 1 base at J, with 12 bases between. The CDR3 is 15 amino acids.

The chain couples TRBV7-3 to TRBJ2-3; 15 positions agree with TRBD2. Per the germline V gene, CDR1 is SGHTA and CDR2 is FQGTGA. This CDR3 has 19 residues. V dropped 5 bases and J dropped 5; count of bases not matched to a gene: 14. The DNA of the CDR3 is TGTGCCAGCAGCCAAGTTAGTGGGACTAGCGGGGGGTTTATAGATACGCAGTATTTT. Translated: CASSQVSGTSGGFIDTQYF.

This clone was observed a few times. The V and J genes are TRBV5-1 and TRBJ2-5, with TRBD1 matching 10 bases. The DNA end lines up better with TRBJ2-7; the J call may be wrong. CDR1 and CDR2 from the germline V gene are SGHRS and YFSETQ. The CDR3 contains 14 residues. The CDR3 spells CASSRDRGRGEQYF. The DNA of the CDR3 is TGCGCCAGCAGCCGGGACAGGGGCCGGGGCGAGCAGTACTTC.

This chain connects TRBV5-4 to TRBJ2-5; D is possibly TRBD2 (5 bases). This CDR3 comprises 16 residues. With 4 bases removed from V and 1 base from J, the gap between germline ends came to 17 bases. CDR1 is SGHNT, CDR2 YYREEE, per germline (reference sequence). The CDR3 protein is CASSPPDSPGQETQYF. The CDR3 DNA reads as TGTGCCAGCAGCCCCCCGGACTCCCCCGGCCAAGAGACCCAGTACTTC.

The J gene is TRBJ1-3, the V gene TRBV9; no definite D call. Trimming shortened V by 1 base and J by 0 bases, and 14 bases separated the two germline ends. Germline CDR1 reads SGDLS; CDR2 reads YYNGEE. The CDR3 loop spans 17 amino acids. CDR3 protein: CASSVSVSFNSGNTIYF. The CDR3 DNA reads TGTGCCAGCAGCGTAAGCGTCAGCTTCAACTCTGGAAACACCATATATTTT.

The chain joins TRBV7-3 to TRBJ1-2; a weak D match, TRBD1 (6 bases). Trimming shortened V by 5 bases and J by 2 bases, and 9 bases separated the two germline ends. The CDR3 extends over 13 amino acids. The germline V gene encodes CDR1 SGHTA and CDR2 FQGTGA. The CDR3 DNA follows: TGTGCCAGCAGCCCCGGACAGAACTATGGCTACACCTTC. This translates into CASSPGQNYGYTF.

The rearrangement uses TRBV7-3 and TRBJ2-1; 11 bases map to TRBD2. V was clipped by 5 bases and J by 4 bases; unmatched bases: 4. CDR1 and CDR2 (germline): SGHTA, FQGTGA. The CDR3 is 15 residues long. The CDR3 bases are TGTGCCAGCAGCCGGGGACTAGCGGATTACAATGAGCAGTTCTTC. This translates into CASSRGLADYNEQFF.

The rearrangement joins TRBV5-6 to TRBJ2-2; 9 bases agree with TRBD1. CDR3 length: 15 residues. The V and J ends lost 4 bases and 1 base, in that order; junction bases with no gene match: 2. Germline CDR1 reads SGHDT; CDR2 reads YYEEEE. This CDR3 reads CASSKDRGNTGELFF. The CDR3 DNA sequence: TGTGCCAGCAGCAAGGACAGGGGGAACACCGGGGAGCTGTTTTTT. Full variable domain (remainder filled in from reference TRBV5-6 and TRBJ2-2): DAGVTQSPTHLIKTRGQQVTLRCSPKSGHDTVSWYQQALGQGPQFIFQYYEEEERQRGNFPDRFSGHQFPNYSSELNVNALLLGDSALYLCASSKDRGNTGELFFGEGSRLTVL.

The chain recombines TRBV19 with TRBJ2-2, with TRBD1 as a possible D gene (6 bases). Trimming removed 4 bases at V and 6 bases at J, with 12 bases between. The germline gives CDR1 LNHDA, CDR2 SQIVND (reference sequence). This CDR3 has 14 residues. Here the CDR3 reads CASSTQTGPGELFF. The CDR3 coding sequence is TGTGCCAGTAGTACCCAAACAGGGCCCGGGGAGCTGTTTTTT.

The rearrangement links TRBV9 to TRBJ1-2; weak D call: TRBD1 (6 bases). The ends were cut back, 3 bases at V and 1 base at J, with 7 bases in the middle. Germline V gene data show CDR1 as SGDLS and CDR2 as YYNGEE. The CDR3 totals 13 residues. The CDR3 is CASSAQGNYGYTF. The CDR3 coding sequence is TGTGCCAGCAGCGCACAGGGTAACTATGGCTACACCTTC.

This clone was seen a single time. The CDR3 DNA reads as TGTGCCATCGGGCCTGAGCAGTTCTTC. Translated, it gives CAIGPEQFF. V is TRBV10-3 and J is TRBJ2-1, with no clear D. Trimming took 8 bases from V and 9 from J, leaving 5 bases between them. Germline V gene lookup returns CDR1 ENHRY and CDR2 SYGVKD. CDR3 size: 9 residues.

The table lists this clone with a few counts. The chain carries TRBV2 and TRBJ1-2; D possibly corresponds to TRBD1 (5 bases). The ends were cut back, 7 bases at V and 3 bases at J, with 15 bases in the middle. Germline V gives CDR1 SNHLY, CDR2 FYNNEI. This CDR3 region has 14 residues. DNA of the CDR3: TGTGCCAGCAATAGTAGGGGCGCAGACTATGGCTACACCTTC. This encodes CASNSRGADYGYTF.

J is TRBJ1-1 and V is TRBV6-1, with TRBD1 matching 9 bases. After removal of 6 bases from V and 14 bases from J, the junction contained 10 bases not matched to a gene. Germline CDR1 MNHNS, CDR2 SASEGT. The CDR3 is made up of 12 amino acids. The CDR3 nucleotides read TGTGCCAGCAGCGAGGGGGGGGACAGGGCCTTCTTT. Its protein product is CASSEGGDRAFF.

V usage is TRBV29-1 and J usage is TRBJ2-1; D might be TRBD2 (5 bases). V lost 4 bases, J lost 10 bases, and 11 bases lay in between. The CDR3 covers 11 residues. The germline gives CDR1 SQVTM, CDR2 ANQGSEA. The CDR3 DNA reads TGCAGCGTTGTAGGTAGCGAGGAGCAGTTCTTC. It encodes CSVVGSEEQFF.

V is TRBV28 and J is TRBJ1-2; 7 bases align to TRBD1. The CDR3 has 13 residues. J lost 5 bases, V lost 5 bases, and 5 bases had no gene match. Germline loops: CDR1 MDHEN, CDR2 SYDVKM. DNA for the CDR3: TGTGCCAGCAGTCGGGACAGTAGTTATGGCTACACCTTC. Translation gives CASSRDSSYGYTF.

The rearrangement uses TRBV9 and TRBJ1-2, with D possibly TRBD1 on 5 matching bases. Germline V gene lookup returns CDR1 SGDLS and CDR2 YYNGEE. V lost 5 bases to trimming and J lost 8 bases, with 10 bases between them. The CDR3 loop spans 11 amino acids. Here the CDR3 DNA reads TGTGCCAGCAGGGGGGGGTACGGCTACACCTTC. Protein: CASRGGYGYTF.

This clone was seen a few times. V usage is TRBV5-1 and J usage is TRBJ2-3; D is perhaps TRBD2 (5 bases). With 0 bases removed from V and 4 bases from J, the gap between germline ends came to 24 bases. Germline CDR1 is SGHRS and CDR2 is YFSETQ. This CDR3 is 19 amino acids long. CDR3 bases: TGCGCCAGCAGCTTGGTGAGGGCCTCTGGTCTAGGTGCGCCAGATACGCAGTATTTT. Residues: CASSLVRASGLGAPDTQYF.

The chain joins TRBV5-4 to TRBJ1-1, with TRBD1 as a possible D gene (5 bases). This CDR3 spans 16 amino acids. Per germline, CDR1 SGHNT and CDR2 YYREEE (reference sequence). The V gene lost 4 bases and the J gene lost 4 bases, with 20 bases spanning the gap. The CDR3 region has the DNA TGTGCCAGCAGCATGGGGGGGGTTAGGGGAGGCACTGAAGCTTTCTTT. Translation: CASSMGGVRGGTEAFF. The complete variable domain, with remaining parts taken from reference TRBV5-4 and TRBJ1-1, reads ETGVTQSPTHLIKTRGQQVTLRCSSQSGHNTVSWYQQALGQGPQFIFQYYREEENGRGNFPPRFSGLQFPNYSSELNVNALELDDSALYLCASSMGGVRGGTEAFFGQGTRLTVV.

CDR3 DNA: TGCGCCAGCAGCAACCGGCGTGGGGACAGGGACTACGAGCAGTACTTC. Amino acid sequence: CASSNRRGDRDYEQYF. The chain links TRBV5-1 to TRBJ2-5; 9 bases are a match to TRBD1. The J call may be in error: the DNA end matches TRBJ2-7 better. The CDR3 extends over 16 amino acids. The germline gives CDR1 SGHRS, CDR2 YFSETQ.

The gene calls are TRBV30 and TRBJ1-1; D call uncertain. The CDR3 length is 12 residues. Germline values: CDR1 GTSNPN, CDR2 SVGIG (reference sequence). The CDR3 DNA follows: TGTAACTCAAAAGACATGAACACTGAAGCTTTCTTT. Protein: CNSKDMNTEAFF.

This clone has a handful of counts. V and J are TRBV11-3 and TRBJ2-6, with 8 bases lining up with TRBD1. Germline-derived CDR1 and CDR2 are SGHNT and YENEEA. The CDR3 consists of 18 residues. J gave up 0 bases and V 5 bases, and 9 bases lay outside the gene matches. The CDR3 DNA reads TGTGCCAGCAGCCCAGGATCGGGACAGGTCTCTGGGGCCAACGTCCTGACTTTC. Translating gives CASSPGSGQVSGANVLTF.